Reported below is one TCR beta chain. Its antigen remains unidentified. No base-level quality is on record; no much larger clone is a single base apart. This sample was included in a study of T cell responses to AZD1222 COVID-19 vaccine (TCRdb year 2021). Concerning the study at large: TCR sequencing covered fewer than 250 trial participants: some 210 given two doses of AZD1222 and 26 given two doses of MenACWY control vaccine. Trial participants were enrolled by age into 18-55, 56-69 and 70-plus year subgroups, with roughly 160, 29 and 62 TCR-sequenced participants respectively.

The sample's time point, from its label and the paper: baseline before first vaccination. This sample's treatment or condition label indicates: meningococcal conjugate vaccine given as trial control. Samples from vaccinated people were obtained from the UK trials COV001 and COV002, which included a single-blind randomized controlled phase 2/3 trial of AZD1222 (ChAdOx1 nCoV-19) in healthy adults. Trial participant PBMC samples were collected at day 0 and day 28 after the second dose for TCRbeta chain sequencing. The CDR3 regions of human TCRbeta chains were analyzed by immunosequencing. The original methods were these. TCRs in the repertoires were compared against a reference library of SARS-CoV-2-specific TCRs that had been generated with the MIRA antigen-specificity platform. Breadth meant the fraction of unique TCRs that were SARS-CoV-2-associated, whereas depth meant the fraction of total T cells that were SARS-CoV-2-associated. Using the MIRA data, each spike-specific TCR was assigned both to the spike region to which the TCR was reactive and to a CD4 or CD8 class. Log10-transformed breadth and depth values were compared by one-way ANOVA with Sidak's multiple comparisons tests. This is the immuneACCESS table as TCRdb keeps it, with only in-frame sequences that have V and J called. A part of the clones is gone; compared with another copy, unresolved V genes explain less than half, and the rest is unexplained. V and J calls and clone size are given by that table; D and trimming were obtained from the DNA. The sample yields some 130,000 clones; about 88% were counted once. The ten largest make up roughly 20% of the sample.

The study at large found these results: After two AZD1222 doses, spike-specific TCR breadth and depth were significantly higher than at day 0 and than in MenACWY recipients. Epitopes outside the regions mutated in the B.1.351 and B.1.1.7 variants were reportedly recognized by nearly half of the unique spike-specific TCRs. Vaccine-associated CD4 TCRs spanned the whole spike protein, with dominant responses in regions 160-218 and 743-854. Conclusions about previously exposed vaccinees are limited, since just 6 or 7 AZD1222 recipients were seropositive for SARS-CoV-2 at baseline. Participants were mostly white British, with more females than males. The authors suggested clonal diversity may have been underestimated. Because no day 14 peak-response samples were available, the repertoires could be characterized only after the peak T cell response. In the small 56-69-year group, the increase in depth fell short of significance, most likely because of low power.

This clonotype was obtained from an adult in good health. Material: peripheral blood, obtained on day 0 of MenACWY control vaccination.

The bases are TGCGCCAGCAGCCAAGATTGGCTCGCGGCCCGGCCCCAGCATTTT. Translation gives CASSQDWLAARPQHF. The chain joins TRBV4-1 to TRBJ1-5, with no D gene named confidently. CDR1 and CDR2 are drawn from the germline V gene: MGHRA, YSYEKL. From the cysteine through the phenylalanine, the CDR3 covers 15 amino acids. Only the CDR3 region is kept as DNA, spanning 45 bases read in frame from base 1. Cut back by 0 bases and 9 bases, the V and J ends lie 15 bases apart.